Shown below are 30 T cell receptor beta chains from a single sample sequenced in a study of blood T cell repertoires in COVID-19. Clones were sequenced by immunoSEQ multiplex PCR, and TCRdb holds only the in-frame ones, with some missing. The sample consists of hundreds of thousands of clones, less than 90% of them appearing once. Input material: PBMCs or T cells enriched from blood (not recorded which). These receptors were collected from a woman aged 25 to 45 who had been exposed to COVID-19.

The chain's CDR3 is CASSYRAGQGQETQYF. The CDR3 coding sequence is TGTGCCAGCAGCTACCGAGCGGGACAGGGACAAGAGACCCAGTACTTC. The rearrangement joins TRBV5-8 to TRBJ2-5; 9 nucleotides match TRBD1. The CDR3 length is 16 residues. The junction had 8 bases not matched to a gene; V was cut back by 3 bases and J by 2 bases. The germline V gene encodes CDR1 SGHTS and CDR2 YDEGEE. Complete variable domain (other parts from reference TRBV5-8 and TRBJ2-5): EAGVTQSPTHLIKTRGQQATLRCSPISGHTSVYWYQQALGLGLQFLLWYDEGEERNRGNFPPRFSGRQFPNYSSELNVNALELEDSALYLCASSYRAGQGQETQYFGPGTRLLVL.

This rearrangement joins TRBV3-1 (or the pseudogene TRBV3-2) to TRBJ1-1; D may be TRBD1 (6 bases). Trimming stripped 0 bases from V and 1 base from J, with 9 bases between. The germline V gene encodes CDR1 LGHDT and CDR2 YNNKEL (reference sequence). The CDR3 sequence is 15 residues long. CDR3 loop: CASSQDSRGNTEAFF. The CDR3 DNA reads as TGTGCCAGCAGCCAAGATTCCAGGGGGAACACTGAAGCTTTCTTT.

This clone occurred a few times. V usage is TRBV5-1 and J usage is TRBJ1-1, with D uncertain. V dropped 0 bases and J dropped 2 bases, with 11 bases sitting between them. The germline CDR1 and CDR2 sequences are SGHRS and YFSETQ. CDR3 size: 15 residues. The CDR3 loop is CASSLVAGTNTEAFF. The CDR3 nucleotides are TGCGCCAGCAGCTTGGTGGCGGGCACAAACACTGAAGCTTTCTTT.

The chain employs TRBV5-1 and TRBJ1-4, with no clear D. V dropped 5 bases and J dropped 7 bases, with 15 bases sitting between them. The CDR3 length is 14 residues. CDR1 is SGHRS, CDR2 YFSETQ, per germline. CDR3 amino acids: CASSLQPMGEKLFF. DNA for the CDR3: TGCGCCAGCAGTTTACAGCCGATGGGTGAAAAACTGTTTTTT.

The chain is built from TRBV5-1 and TRBJ2-7; 8 bases line up with TRBD1. Trimming at V came to 4 bases and at J to 2 bases, leaving 5 bases not matched to a gene. The CDR3 contains 14 residues. Germline CDR1 and CDR2: SGHRS and YFSETQ. CDR3 DNA: TGCGCCAGCAGCGTGTGGACAGGGACCTACGAGCAGTACTTC. Translation: CASSVWTGTYEQYF.

The gene calls are TRBV7-9 and TRBJ1-4; the D gene is possibly TRBD1 (5 bases). This CDR3 is 13 amino acids long. V shed 10 bases and J shed 3 bases, with 12 bases lying between them. Germline V CDR1 and CDR2: SEHNR, FQNEAQ (reference sequence). CDR3 amino acids: CATSGVPNEKLFF. In DNA form, the CDR3 reads TGTGCCACCTCGGGGGTCCCTAATGAAAAACTGTTTTTT.

The chain uses TRBV9 and TRBJ2-1, with 10 bases aligning to TRBD2. Trimming at V came to 1 base and at J to 7 bases, leaving 8 bases not matched to a gene. The CDR3 has 16 residues. Per the germline V gene, CDR1 is SGDLS and CDR2 is YYNGEE. CDR3 in amino acids: CASSVREGLASNEQFF. CDR3 sequence (DNA): TGTGCCAGCAGCGTAAGAGAGGGACTAGCGTCGAATGAGCAGTTCTTC.

The V gene is TRBV19, the J gene TRBJ1-4; 9 nucleotides agree with TRBD1. Trimming cost V 3 bases and J 8 bases; bases outside gene matches: 13. Germline CDR1 LNHDA, CDR2 SQIVND (reference sequence). This CDR3 region has 17 residues. The CDR3 loop is CASSMTLTGTGREKLFF. Written as DNA, the CDR3 is TGTGCCAGTAGTATGACCCTGACCGGGACAGGGCGGGAAAAACTGTTTTTT.

This chain uses TRBV19 with TRBJ1-1; D unclear. Per germline, CDR1 LNHDA and CDR2 SQIVND (reference sequence). V dropped 5 bases and J dropped 9 bases, with 13 bases sitting between them. The CDR3 sequence is 12 residues long. The DNA for the CDR3 is TGTGCCAGTAGTGTAGGGCGGGGAAAAGCTTTCTTT. Its translation is CASSVGRGKAFF. Complete variable domain (other parts from reference TRBV19 and TRBJ1-1): DGGITQSPKYLFRKEGQNVTLSCEQNLNHDAMYWYRQDPGQGLRLIYYSQIVNDFQKGDIAEGYSVSREKKESFPLTVTSAQKNPTAFYLCASSVGRGKAFFGQGTRLTVV.

The J gene is TRBJ1-4, the V gene TRBV19; the D gene is possibly TRBD1 (6 bases). The CDR3 runs 14 residues. Germline CDR1 LNHDA, CDR2 SQIVND (reference sequence). V was clipped by 6 bases and J by 5 bases, with 13 bases between them. CDR3 sequence (DNA): TGTGCCAGTAGCCAACAGGGTGTAAATGAAAAACTGTTTTTT. This encodes CASSQQGVNEKLFF.

V is TRBV5-1 and J is TRBJ2-7; 11 bases match TRBD2. V trimming: 3 bases; J trimming: 0 bases; junction bases outside the gene matches: 2. CDR1 and CDR2 from the germline V gene are SGHRS and YFSETQ. The CDR3 loop spans 15 amino acids. CDR3 sequence: CASSSGTSGSYEQYF. The CDR3 bases are TGCGCCAGCAGCTCCGGGACTAGCGGCTCCTACGAGCAGTACTTC. Complete variable domain (other parts from reference TRBV5-1 and TRBJ2-7): KAGVTQTPRYLIKTRGQQVTLSCSPISGHRSVSWYQQTPGQGLQFLFEYFSETQRNKGNFPGRFSGRQFSNSRSEMNVSTLELGDSALYLCASSSGTSGSYEQYFGPGTRLTVT.

This clone has a single count. This chain connects TRBV29-1 to TRBJ1-2, with D maybe TRBD1 (5 bases). In germline, CDR1 is SQVTM, CDR2 ANQGSEA. The CDR3 is made up of 14 amino acids. Between the trimmed V and J ends, which lost 3 bases and 4 bases, there was a span of 15 bases. CDR3 amino acids: CSVEGREVVYGYTF. In DNA, the CDR3 is TGCAGCGTTGAGGGCAGGGAAGTCGTCTATGGCTACACCTTC.

The genes are TRBV2 and TRBJ1-4; TRBD1 matches 7 bases. With V trimmed by 6 bases and J by 6 bases, 10 bases remained unmatched. This CDR3 contains 15 residues. Germline lookup yields CDR1 SNHLY and CDR2 FYNNEI. The CDR3 loop is CASRLQGRGDEKLFF. Here the CDR3 DNA reads TGTGCCAGCAGGCTACAGGGGCGTGGGGATGAAAAACTGTTTTTT.

Only one count was recorded for this clone. The chain is built from TRBV5-1 and TRBJ1-6; 7 bases map to TRBD1. V shed 5 bases, J shed 5 bases, and the junction held 7 bases outside the gene matches. The CDR3 sequence is 15 residues long. Germline V lookup: CDR1 SGHRS, CDR2 YFSETQ. The CDR3 DNA follows: TGCGCCAGCAGGCCTACAGGGGACCATAATTCACCCCTCCACTTT. This gives the protein CASRPTGDHNSPLHF.

This chain links TRBV9 with TRBJ1-1, with a possible D match to TRBD1 (5 bases). V gave up 0 bases and J gave up 2 bases, with 8 bases separating them. Germline V CDR1 and CDR2: SGDLS, YYNGEE. The CDR3 is made up of 14 amino acids. The CDR3 spells CASSVAGDNTEAFF. CDR3 sequence (DNA): TGTGCCAGCAGCGTAGCGGGGGATAACACTGAAGCTTTCTTT.

This clone was recorded a few times. The chain uses TRBV4-1 and TRBJ1-1; tentative D call: TRBD1 (6 bases). V shed 3 bases and J shed 2 bases, with 13 bases lying between them. Germline V gene sequence: CDR1 MGHRA, CDR2 YSYEKL. The CDR3 length is 15 residues. CDR3 in amino acids: CASSQYRDKNTEAFF. DNA of the CDR3: TGCGCCAGCAGCCAGTACCGGGACAAAAACACTGAAGCTTTCTTT.

The chain couples TRBV11-2 to TRBJ2-7, with 11 bases lining up with TRBD1. The CDR3 extends over 17 amino acids. Germline CDR1 and CDR2: SGHAT and FQNNGV. The V gene end was trimmed by 1 base and the J gene end by 5 bases; junction bases not matched to a gene: 10. CDR3 DNA: TGTGCCAGCAGCTTAGTAGAGGGACAGGGGGGTCGCGACGAGCAGTACTTC. Amino acid sequence: CASSLVEGQGGRDEQYF.

The V and J genes are TRBV5-5 and TRBJ2-2; TRBD1 matches 9 bases. CDR1 SGHKS and CDR2 YYEKEE come from the germline V gene (reference sequence). The ends lost 4 bases at V and 3 bases at J; junction bases unmatched: 7. The CDR3 spans 16 residues. CDR3 DNA: TGTGCCAGCAGCCCCGGGACAGGGCCTTACACCGGGGAGCTGTTTTTT. Its translation is CASSPGTGPYTGELFF.

This sequence joins TRBV5-1 and TRBJ1-6, with TRBD1 as a possible D gene (5 bases). Germline lookup yields CDR1 SGHRS and CDR2 YFSETQ. This CDR3 is built from 15 residues. V lost 1 base and J lost 5, with 10 bases in between. CDR3 sequence (DNA): TGCGCCAGCAGCTTGATAGGGGATAATAATTCACCCCTCCACTTT. This gives the protein CASSLIGDNNSPLHF.

V gene TRBV3-1 (or the pseudogene TRBV3-2) combines with J gene TRBJ1-6; 9 bases align to TRBD1. The germline V gene encodes CDR1 LGHDT and CDR2 YNNKEL (reference sequence). V dropped 4 bases and J dropped 7; count of bases not matched to a gene: 5. The CDR3 extends over 15 amino acids. In DNA form, the CDR3 reads TGTGCCAGCAGCCCCCGGGACAGGGAAAATTCACCCCTCCACTTT. Protein product: CASSPRDRENSPLHF.

The rearrangement joins TRBV5-1 to TRBJ1-2; D remains ambiguous. The CDR3 extends over 15 amino acids. Germline V CDR1 and CDR2: SGHRS, YFSETQ. The V end was cut by 0 bases, the J end by 2 bases, with 11 bases between. CDR3 residues: CASSLGRVSNYGYTF. The DNA of the CDR3 is TGCGCCAGCAGCTTGGGGAGGGTGAGCAACTATGGCTACACCTTC.

This chain's CDR3 is CASGGGQNSPLHF. The CDR3 DNA is TGTGCCAGCGGAGGGGGACAGAATTCACCCCTCCACTTT. The V call is TRBV2, the J call TRBJ1-6, with 7 bases lining up with TRBD1. The germline CDR1 and CDR2 sequences are SNHLY and FYNNEI. Losses at the gene ends were 8 bases for V and 7 bases for J; bases not matched to a gene: 5. The CDR3 is made up of 13 amino acids.

The V gene is TRBV10-3, the J gene TRBJ1-5; perhaps TRBD1 as D (6 bases). Per the germline V gene, CDR1 is ENHRY and CDR2 is SYGVKD. V was cut by 2 bases and J by 9 bases, with 11 bases left in between. The CDR3 sequence is 13 residues long. The CDR3, as DNA: TGTGCCATCAGTGAGGCAGGGGACGGGCCCCAGCATTTT. Translated: CAISEAGDGPQHF.

The chain employs TRBV7-9 and TRBJ2-7; tentative D call: TRBD1 (6 bases). Germline CDR1 and CDR2: SEHNR and FQNEAQ (reference sequence). This CDR3 is built from 15 residues. V gave up 1 base and J gave up 0 bases, with 10 bases separating them. CDR3 nucleotides: TGTGCCAGCAGCTTAGGCGCAGGGGCCTCCTACGAGCAGTACTTC. Translated, it gives CASSLGAGASYEQYF.

This chain uses TRBV6-5 with TRBJ1-1; D is ambiguous. V dropped 8 bases and J dropped 2 bases, with 9 bases sitting between them. Germline loops: CDR1 MNHEY, CDR2 SVGAGI. The CDR3 extends over 12 amino acids. Here the CDR3 DNA reads TGTGCCAGCGTCAGATCAAACACTGAAGCTTTCTTT. It encodes CASVRSNTEAFF.

The CDR3 sequence: CASSIDPGQGGEKLFF. CDR3 nucleotides: TGTGCCAGTAGTATAGATCCGGGACAGGGAGGTGAAAAACTGTTTTTT. The chain uses TRBV19 and TRBJ1-4, with 9 bases matching TRBD1. The V gene end was trimmed by 0 bases and the J gene end by 7 bases; junction bases not matched to a gene: 6. Germline assignment: CDR1 LNHDA and CDR2 SQIVND (reference sequence). CDR3 length equals 16 residues.

A single count supports this clone. The CDR3 region is CASSELGVGNTEAFF. CDR3 DNA: TGTGCCAGCAGTGAATTAGGGGTCGGGAACACTGAAGCTTTCTTT. This chain connects TRBV2 to TRBJ1-1, with TRBD1 as a possible D gene (5 bases). The CDR3 extends over 15 amino acids. Germline V gene data show CDR1 as SNHLY and CDR2 as FYNNEI. The V end was cut by 2 bases, the J end by 1 base, with 11 bases between.

DNA for the CDR3: TGTGCCAGTAGTATCCCCGGGACAGCTAAAAACATTCAGTACTTC. Translated, it gives CASSIPGTAKNIQYF. This chain uses TRBV19 with TRBJ2-4, with 7 bases lining up with TRBD1. V dropped 3 bases and J dropped 4; count of bases not matched to a gene: 6. This CDR3 comprises 15 residues. Germline V gene lookup returns CDR1 LNHDA and CDR2 SQIVND (reference sequence).

The chain links TRBV15 to TRBJ1-5, with D perhaps matching TRBD1 (6 bases). CDR3 size: 17 residues. CDR1 and CDR2 (germline): LNHNV, YYDKDF (reference sequence). V was pared by 0 bases and J by 3 bases, with 15 bases between. The CDR3 reads CATSRDLGGAINQPQHF. The CDR3 coding sequence is TGTGCCACCAGCAGAGATCTAGGGGGGGCTATCAATCAGCCCCAGCATTTT.

A single count supports this clone. The chain combines TRBV7-9 with TRBJ2-3; 9 positions match TRBD2. V gave up 3 bases and J gave up 5 bases; unmatched junction bases: 6. The CDR3 is 15 amino acids. From germline, CDR1 is SEHNR and CDR2 FQNEAQ (reference sequence). The DNA for the CDR3 is TGTGCCAGCAGCTTTCAAGCGGGGGGATTAGATACGCAGTATTTT. It is translated as CASSFQAGGLDTQYF.